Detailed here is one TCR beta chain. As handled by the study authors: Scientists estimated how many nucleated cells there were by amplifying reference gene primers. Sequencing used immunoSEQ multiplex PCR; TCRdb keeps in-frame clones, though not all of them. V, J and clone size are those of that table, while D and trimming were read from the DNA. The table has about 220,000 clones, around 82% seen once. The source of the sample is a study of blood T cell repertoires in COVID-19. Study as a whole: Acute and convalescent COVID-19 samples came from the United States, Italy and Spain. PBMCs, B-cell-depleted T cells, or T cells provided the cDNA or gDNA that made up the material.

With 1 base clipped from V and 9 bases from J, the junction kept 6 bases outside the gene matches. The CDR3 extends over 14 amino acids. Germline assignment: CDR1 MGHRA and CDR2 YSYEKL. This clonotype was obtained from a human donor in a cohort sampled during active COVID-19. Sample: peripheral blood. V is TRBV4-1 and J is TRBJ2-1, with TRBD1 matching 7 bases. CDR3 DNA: TGCGCCAGCAGCCAAGGCAGGGGGAAAGGTGAGCAGTTCTTC. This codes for CASSQGRGKGEQFF.